This TCR beta chain appears in the sequencing data of a study of T cell responses to AZD1222 COVID-19 vaccine. The V and J ends lost 5 bases and 0 bases, in that order; junction bases with no gene match: 9. Germline CDR1 and CDR2: SGHTA and FQGNSA. The CDR3 sequence is 17 residues long. As for this clone: No antigen is known for it.

The protocol was immunoSEQ multiplex PCR, while the TCRdb copy is restricted to in-frame clones and leaves out a portion. The sample lists around 99,000 clones, about nine tenths occurring once. General study findings and limits: The study found Spike-specific TCR breadth and depth rose after two AZD1222 doses. Clonal diversity was possibly underestimated, and the donors were mostly white British, with more females.

The receptor was isolated from an adult who received the AZD1222 COVID-19 vaccine. The sample in question was peripheral blood, obtained 28 days after the second AZD1222 dose. The chain couples TRBV7-2 to TRBJ2-1, with 8 bases fitting TRBD1. The CDR3 loop reads CASSTRTGPSSYNEQFF. CDR3 DNA: TGTGCCAGCAGCACTCGGACAGGGCCTAGCTCCTACAATGAGCAGTTCTTC.